What follows are 3 T cell receptor beta chains derived from one specimen sequenced in a study of graft-versus-host responses after intestinal transplantation (dated by TCRdb to about 2021). Libraries were prepared through the immunoSEQ multiplex PCR assay. Sourced from immuneACCESS, this table was stored by TCRdb with only in-frame sequences that have V and J called. A share of the clones is absent; for the studies checked, an unresolved V gene accounts for under half, and the remainder has no known explanation. The sample yields 49,000 or so clones; 85% to 95% were counted once. The top ten clonotypes cover about 5.5% of the sample. This material consisted of PBMCs, taken around 820 days after a first intestinal transplant, on the day of a second. These receptors originate from a human patient who received an intestinal transplant, so some T cells may come from the graft donor.

This clone was seen a single time. The chain is built from TRBV14 and TRBJ2-5; no clear D gene. Germline assignment: CDR1 SGHDN and CDR2 FVKESK. This CDR3 region has 12 residues. Between the trimmed V and J ends, which lost 6 bases and 4 bases, there was a span of 9 bases. The CDR3 region has the DNA TGTGCCAGCAGTCTGGGCCGAGAGACCCAGTACTTC. Translated, it gives CASSLGRETQYF.

The V gene is TRBV5-1, the J gene TRBJ2-1; D is perhaps TRBD1 (6 bases). Between the trimmed V and J ends, which lost 4 bases and 0 bases, there was a span of 11 bases. The CDR3 covers 15 residues. Germline CDR1 and CDR2: SGHRS and YFSETQ. The CDR3 sequence: CASSKQGSSYNEQFF. The CDR3 DNA is TGCGCCAGCAGCAAACAGGGCAGCTCCTACAATGAGCAGTTCTTC.

This chain joins TRBV10-3 and TRBJ2-5, with D hard to call. Trimming removed 0 bases from V and 0 bases from J, with 5 bases in between. Germline assignment: CDR1 ENHRY and CDR2 SYGVKD. The CDR3 is 14 amino acids. CDR3 protein: CAISESPDQETQYF. DNA of the CDR3: TGTGCCATCAGTGAGTCTCCAGACCAAGAGACCCAGTACTTC.